The 16 T cell receptor beta chains in this list originate from one sample, sequenced in a study of response to subunit inactivated influenza vaccine. TCRdb reprocessed the RT-PCR reads via MiXCR and lists one record per CDR3 protein. The sample has approximately 500,000 distinct CDR3 sequences; under 30% are singletons. These data were also filed under a second study, of T cells expressing NK-cell markers. That work contributes: UMIs accompanied the 5'RACE template switching by which TCR beta cDNA was made.

Material: CD4+ T cells sorted from PBMCs, obtained roughly 12 days after vaccination. The receptors derive from a man aged 45 to 65 who received an inactivated influenza vaccine.

The table lists this clonotype with a few counts. This chain joins TRBV7-2 and TRBJ1-3; 9 bases map to TRBD1. Germline CDR1 and CDR2: SGHTA and FQGNSA. V gave up 3 bases and J gave up 1 base; unmatched junction bases: 1. The CDR3 sequence is 15 residues long. The CDR3 is CASSFDRGSGNTIYF. CDR3 bases: TGTGCCAGCAGCTTCGACAGGGGGTCTGGAAACACCATATATTTT.

This clonotype has a count of ten or more. The V gene is TRBV28, the J gene TRBJ2-1, with D perhaps matching TRBD2 (6 bases). Germline assignment: CDR1 MDHEN and CDR2 SYDVKM. The CDR3 length is 12 residues. The V end lost 6 bases, the J end lost 12 bases, and 15 bases lay between the germline ends. CDR3 bases: TGTGCCAGCAGCCCGGGGGAGTTGAGGCAGTTCTTC. As protein: CASSPGELRQFF. Looking up the rest from reference TRBV28 and TRBJ2-1 gives the full variable domain: DVKVTQSSRYLVKRTGEKVFLECVQDMDHENMFWYRQDPGLGLRLIYFSYDVKMKEKGDIPEGYSVSREKKERFSLILESASTNQTSMYLCASSPGELRQFFGPGTRLTVL.

This rearrangement joins TRBV11-2 to TRBJ2-1; tentative D call: TRBD1 (5 bases). CDR1 and CDR2 from the germline V gene are SGHAT and FQNNGV. Trimming took 4 bases from V and 8 from J, leaving 15 bases between them. This CDR3 has 14 residues. In DNA form, the CDR3 reads TGTGCCAGCAGCTCGTTGACAGTTTCGGATGAGCAGTTCTTC. Translated, it gives CASSSLTVSDEQFF. The full variable domain, completed using reference TRBV11-2 and TRBJ2-1, is EAGVAQSPRYKIIEKRQSVAFWCNPISGHATLYWYQQILGQGPKLLIQFQNNGVVDDSQLPKDRFSAERLKGVDSTLKIQPAKLEDSAVYLCASSSLTVSDEQFFGPGTRLTVL.

This clonotype has only one observation. This chain links TRBV2 with TRBJ1-1, with TRBD1 matching 8 bases. J lost 10 bases, V lost 4 bases, and 8 bases had no gene match. There are 13 residues in the CDR3. Per germline, CDR1 SNHLY and CDR2 FYNNEI. The CDR3 loop reads CASSVGDRSTAFF. CDR3 nucleotides: TGTGCCAGCAGTGTGGGGGACAGGTCGACAGCTTTCTTT.

Written as DNA, the CDR3 is TGCGCCAGCAGCTTGTCACTAGCGGGCCACACCGGGGAGCTGTTTTTT. Translated, it gives CASSLSLAGHTGELFF. This chain links TRBV5-1 with TRBJ2-2, with 9 positions matching TRBD2. The CDR3 contains 16 residues. Germline V CDR1 and CDR2: SGHRS, YFSETQ. Losses at the gene ends were 1 base for V and 3 bases for J; bases not matched to a gene: 4.

The CDR3 DNA is TGTGCCAGCAGCTTATCCACCGCTAGGGCCGAGCAGTACTTC. It yields the protein CASSLSTARAEQYF. This chain uses TRBV7-2 with TRBJ2-7; D is unclear. Germline V CDR1 and CDR2: SGHTA, FQGNSA. The ends were cut back, 2 bases at V and 6 bases at J, with 14 bases in the middle. The CDR3 covers 14 residues.

This clonotype was seen only a few times. The DNA for the CDR3 is TGTGCCAGCAGCAAGGAAAGCAATCAGCCCCAGCATTTT. It yields the protein CASSKESNQPQHF. The chain couples TRBV5-8 to TRBJ1-5; D gene ambiguous. This CDR3 is 13 amino acids long. Trimming took off 4 bases at V and 1 base at J, with 6 bases between the two ends. Germline lookup yields CDR1 SGHTS and CDR2 YDEGEE.

V usage is TRBV3-1 and J usage is TRBJ1-2; tentative D call: TRBD1 (5 bases). CDR3 length: 16 amino acids. Germline V gene data show CDR1 as LGHDT and CDR2 as YNNKEL (reference sequence). Trimming removed 0 bases from V and 5 bases from J, with 16 bases in between. CDR3 sequence reads: CASSQDKRRVEYGYTF. The CDR3 DNA reads as TGTGCCAGCAGCCAAGATAAGCGCAGGGTAGAGTATGGCTACACCTTC.

V gene TRBV30 combines with J gene TRBJ1-1; D call uncertain. Germline values: CDR1 GTSNPN, CDR2 SVGIG (reference sequence). The CDR3 is 13 residues long. The ends were cut back, 1 base at V and 6 bases at J, with 12 bases in the middle. CDR3 bases: TGTGCCTGGAGTGGACGGCTAGCGTCTGAAGCTTTCTTT. It yields the protein CAWSGRLASEAFF. Variable domain in full (rest from reference TRBV30 and TRBJ1-1): SQTIHQWPATLVQPVGSPLSLECTVEGTSNPNLYWYRQAAGRGLQLLFYSVGIGQISSEVPQNLSASRPQDRQFILSSKKLLLSDSGFYLCAWSGRLASEAFFGQGTRLTVV.

The chain links TRBV6-2 or TRBV6-3 to TRBJ2-7; D gene ambiguous. The length of the CDR3 is 11 residues. V was trimmed by 6 bases and J by 3 bases, leaving 6 bases between them. The germline CDR1 and CDR2 sequences are MNHEY and SVGEGT. The DNA of the CDR3 is TGTGCCAGCAGGACGCGCTACGAGCAGTACTTC. It encodes CASRTRYEQYF.

This clonotype was detected only a few times. The gene calls are TRBV27 and TRBJ2-1, with D perhaps TRBD1 (5 bases). CDR3 length: 14 amino acids. CDR1 is MNHEY, CDR2 SMNVEV, per germline (reference sequence). Between the trimmed V and J ends, which lost 2 bases and 6 bases, there was a span of 11 bases. CDR3: CASSLSARGNEQFF. The CDR3 DNA reads as TGTGCCAGCAGTTTAAGCGCTAGGGGCAATGAGCAGTTCTTC.

This clonotype was seen only a few times. The V gene is TRBV3-1, the J gene TRBJ1-3; unclear D gene. CDR1 and CDR2 from the germline V gene are LGHDT and YNNKEL (reference sequence). The CDR3 extends over 15 amino acids. The V end was cut by 3 bases, the J end by 0 bases, with 9 bases between. CDR3 sequence: CASSQDVISGNTIYF. The CDR3 DNA reads as TGTGCCAGCAGCCAGGACGTAATCTCTGGAAACACCATATATTTT.

This clonotype came up many times. This rearrangement joins TRBV10-1 to TRBJ2-7, with D tentatively TRBD1 or TRBD2 (5 bases each). This CDR3 comprises 14 residues. Per the germline V gene, CDR1 is WNHNN and CDR2 is SYGVQD (reference sequence). Trimming removed 2 bases from V and 0 bases from J, with 8 bases in between. This CDR3 is CASSEGDGSYEQYF. The CDR3 region has the DNA TGCGCCAGCAGTGAGGGGGACGGCTCCTACGAGCAGTACTTC.

In its sample, this clonotype was seen a few times. The chain joins TRBV21-1 to TRBJ2-3; the listed D gene, TRBD1, was not tested against the DNA. TRBV21-1 counts as a pseudogene. The CDR3 is made up of 17 amino acids. The CDR3 bases are TGTGCCAGCAGCACTTGGGGCGAAGCTACTAGCACAGATACGCAGTATTTT. Translating gives CASSTWGEATSTDTQYF.

The V gene is TRBV5-1, the J gene TRBJ2-3; either TRBD1 or TRBD2 may fit D (5 bases each). Germline CDR1 SGHRS, CDR2 YFSETQ. The CDR3 is made up of 14 amino acids. V was pared by 6 bases and J by 4 bases, with 15 bases between. The CDR3 DNA follows: TGCGCCAGCATGAACGGGGCCGTGGCAGATACGCAGTATTTT. Its translation: CASMNGAVADTQYF.

The V and J genes are TRBV5-1 and TRBJ2-2; unclear D gene. Between the trimmed V and J ends, which lost 6 bases and 0 bases, there was a span of 12 bases. CDR3 length: 15 amino acids. Per the germline V gene, CDR1 is SGHRS and CDR2 is YFSETQ. The CDR3 DNA reads TGCGCCAGCAAATGGGCATCTGCGAACACCGGGGAGCTGTTTTTT. It encodes CASKWASANTGELFF.